This TCR beta chain was retrieved from a study of blood T cells in healthy people across ages. V was trimmed by 8 bases and J by 5 bases, leaving 16 bases between them. CDR3 length: 13 residues. Germline V gene sequence: CDR1 SQVTM, CDR2 ANQGSEA. The authors ran a second PCR of 7 to 11 cycles using a sample-barcoded 5' primer and a J-beta primer mix. Each CDR3 protein gets one entry after TCRdb re-called the 5' RACE reads with MiXCR. The repertoire holds hundreds of thousands of distinct CDR3 sequences, with about 53% as singletons. The source of this sequence is a man in his sixties in good health. The specimen was blood. This chain uses TRBV29-1 with TRBJ2-1, with D tentatively TRBD1 (6 bases). The CDR3: CSSRGQHDNEQFF. CDR3 nucleotide sequence: TGCAGCTCCCGAGGACAGCACGACAATGAGCAGTTCTTC.